These 8 T cell receptor beta chains share one sample of origin, sequenced in a study of blood T cell repertoires in COVID-19. Measured with immunoSEQ multiplex PCR; TCRdb has only the in-frame clones, and not every one. The sample includes under 45,000 clones, approximately 83% seen only once; the top ten take 4.5% to 6.5%. Sequencing input: peripheral blood. These receptors all come from a man aged 40-50 years with active COVID-19.

This clone occurred once. The gene calls are TRBV10-1 and TRBJ2-7; D unclear. The ends were cut back, 0 bases at V and 0 bases at J, with 3 bases in the middle. The CDR3 covers 13 residues. CDR1 WNHNN and CDR2 SYGVQD come from the germline V gene (reference sequence). CDR3 in DNA: TGCGCCAGCAGTGAGTCGTACTCCTACGAGCAGTACTTC. Translated: CASSESYSYEQYF.

This clone was seen just once. V is TRBV25-1 and J is TRBJ2-3; possible D gene TRBD1, 6 bases. V gave up 1 base and J gave up 2 bases, with 16 bases separating them. The length of the CDR3 is 17 residues. In germline, CDR1 is MGHDK, CDR2 SYGVNS. Here the CDR3 reads CASSEFFVQGITDTQYF. The CDR3 nucleotides are TGTGCCAGCAGTGAATTTTTCGTACAGGGTATCACAGATACGCAGTATTTT. Looking up the rest from reference TRBV25-1 and TRBJ2-3 gives the full variable domain: EADIYQTPRYLVIGTGKKITLECSQTMGHDKMYWYQQDPGMELHLIHYSYGVNSTEKGDLSSESTVSRIRTEHFPLTLESARPSHTSQYLCASSEFFVQGITDTQYFGPGTRLTVL.

The V and J genes are TRBV6-4 and TRBJ2-1; 14 bases map to TRBD2. This CDR3 region has 16 residues. Germline CDR1 reads MRHNA; CDR2 reads SNTAGT. The V and J ends lost 3 bases and 8 bases, in that order; junction bases with no gene match: 6. CDR3 loop: CASSDLPGLAGDEQFF. The CDR3 DNA sequence: TGTGCCAGCAGTGATTTACCGGGACTAGCGGGAGATGAGCAGTTCTTC.

The chain employs TRBV5-5 and TRBJ2-3; possibly TRBD2 for D (5 bases). The CDR3 extends over 17 amino acids. CDR1 is SGHKS, CDR2 YYEKEE, per germline (reference sequence). Deletions cut 1 base from V and 2 bases from J, with 17 bases between. CDR3 in amino acids: CASSLYAGGQITDTQYF. CDR3 bases: TGTGCCAGCAGCTTGTATGCGGGCGGGCAGATCACAGATACGCAGTATTTT.

This chain links TRBV14 with TRBJ1-2; D is unresolved. Germline loops: CDR1 SGHDN, CDR2 FVKESK. The CDR3 is 15 residues long. V lost 4 bases and J lost 8, with 20 bases in between. This CDR3 is CASSPRSGYLGGYTF. In DNA, the CDR3 is TGTGCCAGCAGCCCCCGGTCCGGCTACTTGGGCGGCTACACCTTC. Full variable domain (remainder filled in from reference TRBV14 and TRBJ1-2): EAGVTQFPSHSVIEKGQTVTLRCDPISGHDNLYWYRRVMGKEIKFLLHFVKESKQDESGMPNNRFLAERTGGTYSTLKVQPAELEDSGVYFCASSPRSGYLGGYTFGSGTRLTVV.

CDR3 sequence (DNA): TGTGCCAGCAGCCCGCCAGGCCCGGGGAGCTACGAGCAGTACTTC. Encoded protein: CASSPPGPGSYEQYF. V and J are TRBV5-4 and TRBJ2-7, with TRBD2 as a possible D gene (5 bases). V lost 4 bases, J lost 3 bases, and 17 bases lay in between. The CDR3 has 15 residues. Looked up from germline, CDR1 is SGHNT and CDR2 is YYREEE (reference sequence).

The rearrangement uses TRBV10-1 and TRBJ1-1; D possibly corresponds to TRBD1 (5 bases). CDR3 length: 13 residues. Trimming cost V 2 bases and J 5 bases, with 9 bases left between them. From germline, CDR1 is WNHNN and CDR2 SYGVQD (reference sequence). The CDR3 sequence: CASSEAGGTEAFF. The CDR3 DNA sequence: TGCGCCAGCAGTGAGGCCGGGGGGACTGAAGCTTTCTTT.

The CDR3 DNA reads as TGCGCCAGCAGCTTGGAGCTCCGGGACGAGCAGTACTTC. It is translated as CASSLELRDEQYF. The chain recombines TRBV5-1 with TRBJ2-7; D gene uncertain. The CDR3 is 13 residues long. Per germline, CDR1 SGHRS and CDR2 YFSETQ. The V end lost 0 bases, the J end lost 5 bases, and 9 bases lay between the germline ends.